The 31 T cell receptor beta chains given below trace back to one sample, sequenced in a study of patients and donors after allogeneic stem cell transplantation. One entry per CDR3 protein, called by TCRdb with MiXCR from the RT-PCR reads. Among fewer than 250,000 distinct CDR3 sequences listed, roughly an eighth were seen once. Material for sequencing was blood, either unsorted or a sorted T cell fraction (not recorded which). The receptors originated from a human donor who was either an allogeneic HSCT recipient or a stem cell or donor lymphocyte infusion donor (not recorded which). It is not recorded whose cells these are; they may come from a transplant donor.

This clonotype was seen more than once but under ten times. This chain links TRBV3-1 with TRBJ1-5, with a possible D match to TRBD1 (5 bases). The V gene's germline CDR1 is LGHDT and CDR2 YNNKEL (reference sequence). The CDR3 spans 14 residues. Trimming stripped 1 base from V and 6 bases from J, with 10 bases between. The CDR3 DNA reads TGTGCCAGCAGCCAAGGGGGGGGTATTCAGCCCCAGCATTTT. Protein: CASSQGGGIQPQHF.

The chain recombines TRBV4-1 with TRBJ1-2; D may be TRBD1 (5 bases). Germline V gene lookup returns CDR1 MGHRA and CDR2 YSYEKL. The CDR3 contains 15 residues. V dropped 2 bases and J dropped 8 bases, with 18 bases sitting between them. This CDR3 reads CASSQQMGGVEGYTF. The CDR3, as DNA: TGCGCCAGCAGCCAACAAATGGGAGGGGTGGAAGGCTACACCTTC.

This clonotype was detected many times. The V gene is TRBV5-1, the J gene TRBJ1-1, with 7 bases lining up with TRBD1. V dropped 0 bases and J dropped 1; count of bases not matched to a gene: 3. CDR3 length equals 15 residues. The germline V gene has CDR1 SGHRS and CDR2 YFSETQ. The CDR3 DNA follows: TGCGCCAGCAGCTTGGAGCCAGGGGGGAACACTGAAGCTTTCTTT. It codes for CASSLEPGGNTEAFF.

This clonotype showed up just a few times. The CDR3 loop is CASSLRRGGSEAFF. The CDR3 bases are TGCGCCAGCAGCTTGCGCAGGGGAGGTTCTGAAGCTTTCTTT. This chain links TRBV5-1 with TRBJ1-1; D perhaps matches TRBD1 (6 bases). Germline V lookup: CDR1 SGHRS, CDR2 YFSETQ. This CDR3 is 14 amino acids long. With 1 base removed from V and 6 bases from J, the gap between germline ends came to 13 bases.

J is TRBJ1-4 and V is TRBV30, with a weak D call TRBD1 (5 bases). The CDR3 covers 11 residues. The germline V gene encodes CDR1 GTSNPN and CDR2 SVGIG (reference sequence). Trimming cost V 7 bases and J 8 bases, with 11 bases left between them. The chain's CDR3 is CASQGLEKLFF. The CDR3 coding sequence is TGTGCCTCTCAGGGATTAGAAAAACTGTTTTTT.

This clonotype occurred a few times. The chain has TRBV7-2 and TRBJ1-5, with D possibly matching TRBD1 (6 bases). Trimming took 1 base from V and 0 from J, leaving 13 bases between them. The CDR3 spans 17 residues. Germline CDR1 and CDR2: SGHTA and FQGNSA. The CDR3 coding sequence is TGTGCCAGCAGCTTAGTGGTGGGGGCTATTAGCAATCAGCCCCAGCATTTT. Its protein product is CASSLVVGAISNQPQHF.

In this sample, this clonotype turned up once. The rearrangement uses TRBV7-9 and TRBJ2-5; 14 bases are shared with TRBD2. The ends lost 7 bases at V and 5 bases at J; junction bases unmatched: 12. Per germline, CDR1 SEHNR and CDR2 FQNEAQ (reference sequence). This CDR3 comprises 17 residues. The CDR3 reads CASTATGTSGGVETQYF. The CDR3 DNA sequence: TGTGCCAGCACCGCCACCGGGACTAGCGGGGGTGTGGAGACCCAGTACTTC.

This clonotype was counted many times. The chain is built from TRBV20-1 and TRBJ1-2, with D possibly being TRBD1 (6 bases). V lost 7 bases and J lost 1, with 13 bases in between. The CDR3 loop spans 13 amino acids. Germline loops: CDR1 DFQATT, CDR2 SNEGSKA (reference sequence). The DNA for the CDR3 is TGCAGTGGTGGGGGGGGCAATAACTATGGCTACACCTTC. Its protein is CSGGGGNNYGYTF.

This clonotype has a count of ten or more. V usage is TRBV6-1 and J usage is TRBJ2-7, with D hard to call. The CDR3 sequence is 16 residues long. From germline, CDR1 is MNHNS and CDR2 SASEGT. V was cut by 2 bases and J by 3 bases, with 17 bases left in between. The CDR3 DNA reads as TGTGCCAGCAGTGAATTTTTGAGTAGTGTCGGCTACGAGCAGTACTTC. Translating it yields CASSEFLSSVGYEQYF.

This clonotype showed up many times. The chain has TRBV9 and TRBJ2-7, with D maybe TRBD2 (6 bases). V lost 0 bases and J 5 bases, leaving 15 bases between the germline ends. Germline CDR1 reads SGDLS; CDR2 reads YYNGEE. This CDR3 region has 15 residues. CDR3 sequence reads: CASSVDPRGVHEQYF. The CDR3 DNA sequence: TGTGCCAGCAGCGTAGATCCGCGCGGGGTCCACGAGCAGTACTTC.

The chain links TRBV20-1 to TRBJ2-7; D is unclear. With 3 bases removed from V and 5 bases from J, the gap between germline ends came to 11 bases. Germline V lookup: CDR1 DFQATT, CDR2 SNEGSKA (reference sequence). This CDR3 spans 12 amino acids. CDR3 sequence: CSASKGGDEQYF. CDR3 nucleotides: TGCAGTGCTAGCAAGGGTGGGGACGAGCAGTACTTC.

The table lists this clonotype with a few counts. This sequence joins TRBV5-1 and TRBJ1-1, with unresolved D. The ends were cut back, 1 base at V and 8 bases at J, with 9 bases in the middle. The V gene's germline CDR1 is SGHRS and CDR2 YFSETQ. This CDR3 has 12 amino acids. The CDR3 sequence: CASSLNGLEAFF. DNA of the CDR3: TGCGCCAGCAGCTTGAACGGGTTGGAAGCTTTCTTT.

The chain recombines TRBV24-1 with TRBJ1-1; TRBD1 agrees at 7 bases. V dropped 0 bases and J dropped 3; count of bases not matched to a gene: 18. There are 20 residues in the CDR3. Germline V gene lookup returns CDR1 KGHDR and CDR2 SFDVKD. Here the CDR3 reads CATSDLPRDSFFSGDTEAFF. DNA of the CDR3: TGTGCCACCAGTGATTTGCCGCGGGACAGCTTTTTTTCCGGCGACACTGAAGCTTTCTTT.

The genes are TRBV9 and TRBJ2-1; 13 bases agree with TRBD2. Per germline, CDR1 SGDLS and CDR2 YYNGEE. J lost 1 base, V lost 0 bases, and 4 bases had no gene match. The length of the CDR3 is 18 residues. CDR3 coding DNA: TGTGCCAGCAGCGTAGGGACTAGCGGGGGTTTTTCCTACAATGAGCAGTTCTTC. It encodes CASSVGTSGGFSYNEQFF.

This clonotype was recorded at least ten times. In nucleotides, the CDR3 is TGCGCCAGCAGCTTGGGTGGGGAAGCTTTCTTT. It translates to CASSLGGEAFF. The rearrangement joins TRBV5-1 to TRBJ1-1; D is unclear. The CDR3 runs to 11 residues. CDR1 is SGHRS and CDR2 is YFSETQ in the germline V gene. V was pared by 0 bases and J by 8 bases, with 5 bases between.

This clonotype has a handful of counts. The chain couples TRBV5-1 to TRBJ2-2; the D is unclear. This CDR3 has 13 residues. Trimming cost V 0 bases and J 5 bases, with 5 bases left between them. Germline V lookup: CDR1 SGHRS, CDR2 YFSETQ. This chain's CDR3 is CASSLDGTGELFF. The CDR3 DNA is TGCGCCAGCAGCTTGGACGGGACCGGGGAGCTGTTTTTT.

V is TRBV2 and J is TRBJ1-6; D is uncertain. Trimming removed 6 bases from V and 4 bases from J, with 13 bases in between. The CDR3 totals 15 residues. Germline lookup yields CDR1 SNHLY and CDR2 FYNNEI. CDR3 region: CASSLQTSYNSPLHF. The DNA of the CDR3 is TGTGCCAGCAGCCTTCAGACAAGTTATAATTCACCCCTCCACTTT.

The chain employs TRBV6-1 and TRBJ1-6; D unclear. Trimming took off 1 base at V and 10 bases at J, with 8 bases between the two ends. Per the germline V gene, CDR1 is MNHNS and CDR2 is SASEGT. There are 13 residues in the CDR3. The CDR3 region has the DNA TGTGCCAGCAGTGAAGGTGAAAGGTCACCCCTCCACTTT. It specifies CASSEGERSPLHF.

The rearrangement uses TRBV9 and TRBJ2-2; D gene unclear. CDR1 and CDR2 (germline): SGDLS, YYNGEE. The CDR3 runs to 16 residues. Trimming shortened V by 0 bases and J by 0 bases, and 9 bases separated the two germline ends. The CDR3 region has the DNA TGTGCCAGCAGCGTAGGGTTCACCGCGAACACCGGGGAGCTGTTTTTT. Translation gives CASSVGFTANTGELFF. Together with reference TRBV9 and TRBJ2-2, the CDR3 gives the full variable domain: DSGVTQTPKHLITATGQRVTLRCSPRSGDLSVYWYQQSLDQGLQFLIQYYNGEERAKGNILERFSAQQFPDLHSELNLSSLELGDSALYFCASSVGFTANTGELFFGEGSRLTVL.

The chain couples TRBV7-2 to TRBJ2-2; weak D call: TRBD2 (6 bases). V was cut by 1 base and J by 1 base, with 10 bases left in between. Germline V gene lookup returns CDR1 SGHTA and CDR2 FQGNSA. This CDR3 has 16 amino acids. CDR3 sequence reads: CASSLVPAGNTGELFF. CDR3 coding DNA: TGTGCCAGCAGCTTAGTACCAGCGGGGAACACCGGGGAGCTGTTTTTT.

The rearrangement joins TRBV21-1 to TRBJ2-7; TRBD1, as called in the table, went unchecked against the DNA. TRBV21-1 is labeled a pseudogene. The CDR3 has 16 amino acids. Here the CDR3 reads CASRGVRISPIYEQYF. CDR3 in DNA: TGTGCCAGCAGAGGGGTTAGGATTTCTCCCATCTACGAGCAGTACTTC.

This clonotype came up many times. The rearrangement joins TRBV4-3 to TRBJ2-4; D is undetermined. Germline CDR1 is LGHNA and CDR2 is YSLEER. The germline V and J ends were trimmed by 0 bases and 7 bases, with 13 bases remaining between them. This CDR3 is built from 15 residues. CDR3 amino acids: CASSQDASFVNIQYF. In nucleotides, the CDR3 is TGCGCCAGCAGCCAAGACGCCTCTTTCGTTAACATTCAGTACTTC.

The V gene is TRBV30, the J gene TRBJ1-4; D gene ambiguous. In germline, CDR1 is GTSNPN, CDR2 SVGIG (reference sequence). The V end was cut by 2 bases, the J end by 5 bases, with 9 bases between. CDR3 length: 13 residues. The CDR3 DNA follows: TGTGCCTGGAGTTATCAGCGGAATGAAAAACTGTTTTTT. It codes for CAWSYQRNEKLFF.

The genes are TRBV7-2 and TRBJ2-7, with 12 bases identical to TRBD2. Trimming took 2 bases from V and 4 from J; bases not matched to a gene: 3. Germline CDR1 is SGHTA and CDR2 is FQGNSA. This CDR3 comprises 15 residues. The chain's CDR3 is CASSLRLAGAYEQYF. In DNA form, the CDR3 reads TGTGCCAGCAGCTTACGACTAGCGGGGGCTTACGAGCAGTACTTC.

At least ten counts were recorded for this clonotype. The rearrangement links TRBV9 to TRBJ2-7, with D perhaps being TRBD1 or TRBD2 (6 bases each). CDR1 is SGDLS, CDR2 YYNGEE, per germline. V lost 4 bases, J lost 6 bases, and 14 bases lay in between. This CDR3 comprises 13 residues. CDR3 amino acids: CASSREGGPEQYF. The CDR3 DNA reads TGTGCCAGCAGCCGTGAGGGGGGACCCGAGCAGTACTTC.

This clonotype was counted between two and nine times. V gene TRBV2 combines with J gene TRBJ2-3; D is unclear. The CDR3 is 15 residues long. From germline, CDR1 is SNHLY and CDR2 FYNNEI. V was cut by 7 bases and J by 1 base, with 15 bases left in between. In nucleotides, the CDR3 is TGTGCCAGCACTGGCAGCAGTGGTGGCACAGATACGCAGTATTTT. Amino acids: CASTGSSGGTDTQYF.

The V gene is TRBV11-3, the J gene TRBJ1-6; D not certain. Trimming left V 0 bases short and J 10 bases short, with 16 bases between. Germline V gene lookup returns CDR1 SGHNT and CDR2 YENEEA. CDR3 size: 16 residues. The CDR3: CASSLDTTPSRSPLHF. The CDR3 nucleotides read TGTGCCAGCAGCTTAGATACGACGCCTTCGAGGTCACCCCTCCACTTT.

This clonotype was seen more than once but under ten times. The chain couples TRBV7-3 to TRBJ1-6; a possible D gene is TRBD1 (6 bases). Trimming stripped 5 bases from V and 9 bases from J, with 17 bases between. The CDR3 contains 15 residues. Per germline, CDR1 SGHTA and CDR2 FQGTGA. As DNA, the CDR3 is TGTGCCAGCAGCCTCTCCGGGACATCTGCTTCACCCCTCCACTTT. Amino acids: CASSLSGTSASPLHF.

The chain joins TRBV4-3 to TRBJ1-6; a possible D gene is TRBD1 (5 bases). CDR1 and CDR2 from the germline V gene are LGHNA and YSLEER. The CDR3 totals 15 residues. Trimming took off 0 bases at V and 14 bases at J, with 17 bases between the two ends. The CDR3 DNA follows: TGCGCCAGCAGCCAAGATCCTCGCGGGGCGGTAACCCTCCACTTT. The encoded protein is CASSQDPRGAVTLHF.

This clonotype was counted many times. This chain links TRBV20-1 with TRBJ1-1, with D possibly being TRBD1 (6 bases). V was pared by 6 bases and J by 6 bases, with 11 bases between. Germline assignment: CDR1 DFQATT and CDR2 SNEGSKA (reference sequence). The CDR3 is made up of 11 amino acids. CDR3 region: CSAYNRAEAFF. DNA for the CDR3: TGCAGTGCGTATAACAGGGCTGAAGCTTTCTTT.

The sample holds many counts of this clonotype. The junction departs from the called germline gene at one end, perhaps through a read error. The chain employs TRBV7-7 and TRBJ2-3; 9 bases map to TRBD2. In germline, CDR1 is SSHAT, CDR2 FNYEAQ (reference sequence). The CDR3 is made up of 17 amino acids. The CDR3 DNA is TGTGCTAGCAGCCCGGGACTAGCTTCAAAGATCACAGATACGCAGTATTTT. This gives the protein CASSPGLASKITDTQYF.